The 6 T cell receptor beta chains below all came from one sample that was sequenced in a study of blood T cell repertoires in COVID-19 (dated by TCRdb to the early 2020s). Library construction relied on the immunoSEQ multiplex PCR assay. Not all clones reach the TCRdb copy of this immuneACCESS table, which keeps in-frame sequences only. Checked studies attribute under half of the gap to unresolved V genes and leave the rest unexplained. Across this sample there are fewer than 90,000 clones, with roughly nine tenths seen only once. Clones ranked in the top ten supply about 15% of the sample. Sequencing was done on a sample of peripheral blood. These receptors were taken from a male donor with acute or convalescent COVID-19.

The CDR3 nucleotides are TGTGCCAGCAGCCTGGGCCTCCGGGGTGAGGTGTTTTTT. The encoded protein is CASSLGLRGEVFF. V is TRBV3-1 (or the pseudogene TRBV3-2) and J is TRBJ2-2; the D gene is possibly TRBD2 (5 bases). This CDR3 region has 13 residues. Per germline, CDR1 LGHDT and CDR2 YNNKEL (reference sequence). V was cut by 4 bases and J by 15 bases, with 18 bases left in between.

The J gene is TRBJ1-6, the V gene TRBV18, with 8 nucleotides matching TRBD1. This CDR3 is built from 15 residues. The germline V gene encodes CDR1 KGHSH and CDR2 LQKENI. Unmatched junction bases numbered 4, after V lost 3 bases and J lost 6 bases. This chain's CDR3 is CASSPQGAPNSPLHF. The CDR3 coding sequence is TGTGCCAGCTCACCGCAGGGGGCGCCTAATTCACCCCTCCACTTT.

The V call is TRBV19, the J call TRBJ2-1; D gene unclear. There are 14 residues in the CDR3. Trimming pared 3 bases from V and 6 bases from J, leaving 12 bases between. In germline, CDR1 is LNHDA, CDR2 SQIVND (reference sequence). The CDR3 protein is CASSISLEPNEQFF. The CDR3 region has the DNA TGTGCCAGTAGTATTAGCTTGGAACCCAATGAGCAGTTCTTC.

The CDR3 bases are TGTGCCAGCAGTTCACGGGACAGGGGGCCCGTAACTGGGGCCAACGTCCTGACTTTC. Protein: CASSSRDRGPVTGANVLTF. The chain couples TRBV28 to TRBJ2-6; the match to TRBD1 covers 12 bases. Germline lookup yields CDR1 MDHEN and CDR2 SYDVKM. The CDR3 spans 19 residues. Trimming removed 4 bases from V and 2 bases from J; junction bases left unmatched: 9.

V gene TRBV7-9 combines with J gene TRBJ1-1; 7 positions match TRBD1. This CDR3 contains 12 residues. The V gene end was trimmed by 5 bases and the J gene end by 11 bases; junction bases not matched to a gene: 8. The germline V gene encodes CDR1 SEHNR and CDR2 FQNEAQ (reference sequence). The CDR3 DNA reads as TGTGCCAGCAGCCGCCCTGACAGGGCTGCTTTCTTT. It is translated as CASSRPDRAAFF.

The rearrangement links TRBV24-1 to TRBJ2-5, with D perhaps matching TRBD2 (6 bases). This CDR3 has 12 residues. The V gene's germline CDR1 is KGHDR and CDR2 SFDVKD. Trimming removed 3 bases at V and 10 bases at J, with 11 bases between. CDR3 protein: CATSDPLGSQYF. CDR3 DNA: TGTGCCACCAGTGATCCCCTCGGGAGCCAGTACTTC.